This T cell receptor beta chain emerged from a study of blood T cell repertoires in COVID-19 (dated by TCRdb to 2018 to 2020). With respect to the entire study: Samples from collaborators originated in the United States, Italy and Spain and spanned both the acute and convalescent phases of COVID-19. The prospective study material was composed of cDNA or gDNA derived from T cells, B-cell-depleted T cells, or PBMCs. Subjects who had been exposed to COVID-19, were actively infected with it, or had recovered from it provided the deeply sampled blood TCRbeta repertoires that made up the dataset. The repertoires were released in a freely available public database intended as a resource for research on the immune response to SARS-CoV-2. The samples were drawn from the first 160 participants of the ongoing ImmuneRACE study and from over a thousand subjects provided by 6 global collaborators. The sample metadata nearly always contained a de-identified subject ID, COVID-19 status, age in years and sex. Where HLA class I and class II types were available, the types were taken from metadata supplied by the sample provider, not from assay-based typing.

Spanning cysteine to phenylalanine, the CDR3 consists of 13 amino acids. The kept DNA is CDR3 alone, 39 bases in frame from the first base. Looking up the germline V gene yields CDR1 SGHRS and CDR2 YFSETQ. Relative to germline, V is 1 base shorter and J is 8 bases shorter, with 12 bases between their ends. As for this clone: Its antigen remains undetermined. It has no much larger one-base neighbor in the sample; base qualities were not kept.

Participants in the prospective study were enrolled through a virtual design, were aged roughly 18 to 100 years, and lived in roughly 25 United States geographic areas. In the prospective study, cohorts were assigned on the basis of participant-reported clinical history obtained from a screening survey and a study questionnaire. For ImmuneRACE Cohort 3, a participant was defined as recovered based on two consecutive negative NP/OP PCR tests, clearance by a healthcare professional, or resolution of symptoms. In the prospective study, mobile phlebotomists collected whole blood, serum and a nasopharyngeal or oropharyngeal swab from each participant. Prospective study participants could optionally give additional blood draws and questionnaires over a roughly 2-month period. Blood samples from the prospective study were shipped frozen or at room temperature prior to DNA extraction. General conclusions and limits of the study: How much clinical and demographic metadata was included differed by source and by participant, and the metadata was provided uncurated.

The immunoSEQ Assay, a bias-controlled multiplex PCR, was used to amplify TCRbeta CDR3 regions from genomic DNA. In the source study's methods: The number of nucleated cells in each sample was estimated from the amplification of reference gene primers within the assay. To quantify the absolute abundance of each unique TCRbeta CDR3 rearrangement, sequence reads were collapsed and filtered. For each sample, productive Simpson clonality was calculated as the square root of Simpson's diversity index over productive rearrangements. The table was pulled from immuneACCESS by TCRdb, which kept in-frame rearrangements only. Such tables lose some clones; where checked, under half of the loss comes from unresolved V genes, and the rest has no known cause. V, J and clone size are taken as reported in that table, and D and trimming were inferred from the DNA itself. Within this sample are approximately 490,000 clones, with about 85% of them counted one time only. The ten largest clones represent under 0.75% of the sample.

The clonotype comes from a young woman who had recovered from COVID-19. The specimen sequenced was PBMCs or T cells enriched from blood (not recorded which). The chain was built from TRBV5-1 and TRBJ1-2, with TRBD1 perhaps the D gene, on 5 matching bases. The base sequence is TGCGCCAGCAGCTTGAGGCAGGGTGAGGGCTACACCTTC. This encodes CASSLRQGEGYTF.